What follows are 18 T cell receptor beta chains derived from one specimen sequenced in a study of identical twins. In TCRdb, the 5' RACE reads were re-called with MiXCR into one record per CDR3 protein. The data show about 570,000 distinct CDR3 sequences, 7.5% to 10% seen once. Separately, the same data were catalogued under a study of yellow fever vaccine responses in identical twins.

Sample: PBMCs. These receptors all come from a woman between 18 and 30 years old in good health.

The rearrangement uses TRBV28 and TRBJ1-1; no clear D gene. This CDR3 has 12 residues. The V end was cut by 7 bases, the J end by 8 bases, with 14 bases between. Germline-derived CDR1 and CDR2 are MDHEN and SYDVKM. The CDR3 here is CASTQSVLEAFF. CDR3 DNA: TGTGCCAGCACCCAATCGGTCCTCGAAGCTTTCTTT.

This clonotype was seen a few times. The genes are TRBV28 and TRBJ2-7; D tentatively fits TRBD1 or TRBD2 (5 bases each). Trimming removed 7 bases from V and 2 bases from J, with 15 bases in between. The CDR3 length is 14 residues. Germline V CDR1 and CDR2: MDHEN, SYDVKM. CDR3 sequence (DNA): TGTGCCAGCATCTGGGGGTCGCAACCCTACGAGCAGTACTTC. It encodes CASIWGSQPYEQYF.

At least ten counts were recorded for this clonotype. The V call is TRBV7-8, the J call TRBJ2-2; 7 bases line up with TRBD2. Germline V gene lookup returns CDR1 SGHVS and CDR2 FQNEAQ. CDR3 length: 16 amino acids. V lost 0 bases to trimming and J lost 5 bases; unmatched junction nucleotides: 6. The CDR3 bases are TGTGCCAGCAGCTTAGCGAGTCAGGGAGGGACCGGGGAGCTGTTTTTT. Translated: CASSLASQGGTGELFF.

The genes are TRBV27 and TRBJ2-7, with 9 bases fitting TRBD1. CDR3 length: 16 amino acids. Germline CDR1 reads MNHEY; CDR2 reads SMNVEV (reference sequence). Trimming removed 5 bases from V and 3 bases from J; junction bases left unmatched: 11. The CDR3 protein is CASSNPMGQGLYEQYF. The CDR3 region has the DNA TGTGCCAGCAGTAACCCGATGGGACAGGGTCTCTACGAGCAGTACTTC.

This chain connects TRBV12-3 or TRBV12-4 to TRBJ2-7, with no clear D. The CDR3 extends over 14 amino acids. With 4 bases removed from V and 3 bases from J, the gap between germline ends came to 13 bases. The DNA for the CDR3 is TGTGCCAGCAGTTCCCCGTATAAATACTACGAGCAGTACTTC. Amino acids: CASSSPYKYYEQYF.

In nucleotides, the CDR3 is TGTGCCAGCAGTGAACTGGGACAGGGGGCTAGAAGGCCCCAGCATTTT. Encoded protein: CASSELGQGARRPQHF. V is TRBV6-1 and J is TRBJ1-5; 12 bases fit TRBD1. J lost 9 bases, V lost 2 bases, and 8 bases had no gene match. The CDR3 is 16 amino acids. CDR1 and CDR2 from the germline V gene are MNHNS and SASEGT.

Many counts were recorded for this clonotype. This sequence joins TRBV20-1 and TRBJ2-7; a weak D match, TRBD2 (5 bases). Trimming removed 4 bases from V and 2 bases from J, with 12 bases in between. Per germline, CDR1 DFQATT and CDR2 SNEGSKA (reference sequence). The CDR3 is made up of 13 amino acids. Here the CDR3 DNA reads TGCAGTGCTAAGGAGGACTCCACCTACGAGCAGTACTTC. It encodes CSAKEDSTYEQYF.

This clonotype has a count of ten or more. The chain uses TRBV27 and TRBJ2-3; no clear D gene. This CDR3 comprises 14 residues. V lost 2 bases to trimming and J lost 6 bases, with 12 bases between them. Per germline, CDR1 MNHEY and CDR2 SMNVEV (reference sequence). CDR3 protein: CASSLTTPVDTQYF. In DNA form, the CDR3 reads TGTGCCAGCAGTTTAACGACGCCCGTCGATACGCAGTATTTT.

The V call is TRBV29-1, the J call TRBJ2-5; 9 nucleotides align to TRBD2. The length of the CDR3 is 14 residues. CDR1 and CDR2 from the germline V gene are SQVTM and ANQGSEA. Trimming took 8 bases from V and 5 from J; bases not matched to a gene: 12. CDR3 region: CSSSGGRARETQYF. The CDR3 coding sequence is TGCAGCTCATCGGGCGGGAGGGCCAGGGAGACCCAGTACTTC.

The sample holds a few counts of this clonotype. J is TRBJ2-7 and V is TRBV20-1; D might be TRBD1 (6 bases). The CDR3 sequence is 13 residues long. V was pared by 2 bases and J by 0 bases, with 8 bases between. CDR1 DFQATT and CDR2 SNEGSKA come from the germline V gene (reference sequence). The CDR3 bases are TGCAGTGCTAGATACAGGGCCTCCTACGAGCAGTACTTC. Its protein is CSARYRASYEQYF.

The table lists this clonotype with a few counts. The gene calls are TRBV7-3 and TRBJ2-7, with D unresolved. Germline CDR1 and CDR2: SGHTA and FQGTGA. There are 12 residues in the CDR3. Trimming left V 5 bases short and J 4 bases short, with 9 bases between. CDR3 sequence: CASSPKGYEQYF. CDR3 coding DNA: TGTGCCAGCAGCCCTAAGGGATACGAGCAGTACTTC.

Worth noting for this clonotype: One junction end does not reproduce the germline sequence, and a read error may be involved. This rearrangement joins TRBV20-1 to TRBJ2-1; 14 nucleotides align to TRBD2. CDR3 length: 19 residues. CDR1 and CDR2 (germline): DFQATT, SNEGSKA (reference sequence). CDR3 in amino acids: CCATRRTSGGPGIYNEQFF. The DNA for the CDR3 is TGCTGTGCTACCCGACGGACTAGCGGGGGGCCCGGTATATACAATGAGCAGTTCTTC.

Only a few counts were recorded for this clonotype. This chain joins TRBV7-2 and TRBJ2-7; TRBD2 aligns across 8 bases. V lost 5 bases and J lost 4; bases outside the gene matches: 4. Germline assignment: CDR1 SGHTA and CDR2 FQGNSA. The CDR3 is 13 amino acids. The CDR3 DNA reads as TGTGCCAGCAGCGCTAGCGGGTGGTACGAGCAGTACTTC. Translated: CASSASGWYEQYF.

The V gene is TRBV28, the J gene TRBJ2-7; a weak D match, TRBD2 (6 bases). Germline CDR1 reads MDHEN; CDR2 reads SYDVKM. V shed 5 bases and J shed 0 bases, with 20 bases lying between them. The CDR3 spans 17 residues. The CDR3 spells CASSPRIRGTISYEQYF. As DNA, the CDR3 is TGTGCCAGCAGTCCCCGCATCCGGGGGACCATCTCCTACGAGCAGTACTTC.

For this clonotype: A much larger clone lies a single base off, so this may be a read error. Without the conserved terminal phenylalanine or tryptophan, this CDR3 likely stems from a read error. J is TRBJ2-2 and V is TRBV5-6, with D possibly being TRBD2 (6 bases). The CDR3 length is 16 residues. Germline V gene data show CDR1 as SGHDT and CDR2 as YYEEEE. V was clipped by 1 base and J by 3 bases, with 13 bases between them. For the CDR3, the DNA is TGTGCCAGCAGCTTGATTTGGGAGGCGGACACCGGGGAGCTGTTTTCT. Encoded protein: CASSLIWEADTGELFS.

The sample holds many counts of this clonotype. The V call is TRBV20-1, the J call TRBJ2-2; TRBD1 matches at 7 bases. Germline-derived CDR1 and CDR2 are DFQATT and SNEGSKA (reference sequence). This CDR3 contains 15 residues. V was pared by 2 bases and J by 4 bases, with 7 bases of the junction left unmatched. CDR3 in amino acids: CSARPGQRSTGELFF. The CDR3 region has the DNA TGCAGTGCTAGACCGGGACAGAGATCCACCGGGGAGCTGTTTTTT.

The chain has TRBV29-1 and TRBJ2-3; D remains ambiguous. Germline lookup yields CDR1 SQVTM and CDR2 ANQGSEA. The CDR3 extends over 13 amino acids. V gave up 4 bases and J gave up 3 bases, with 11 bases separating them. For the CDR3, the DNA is TGCAGCGTTGTTGGCAGATGGACAGATACGCAGTATTTT. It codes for CSVVGRWTDTQYF.

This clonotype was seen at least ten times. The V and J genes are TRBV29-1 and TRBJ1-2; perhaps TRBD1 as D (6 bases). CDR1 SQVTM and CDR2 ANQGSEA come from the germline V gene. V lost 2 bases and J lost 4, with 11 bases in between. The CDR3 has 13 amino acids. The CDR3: CSVESGGPYGYTF. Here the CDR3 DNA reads TGCAGCGTTGAATCGGGGGGGCCCTATGGCTACACCTTC.